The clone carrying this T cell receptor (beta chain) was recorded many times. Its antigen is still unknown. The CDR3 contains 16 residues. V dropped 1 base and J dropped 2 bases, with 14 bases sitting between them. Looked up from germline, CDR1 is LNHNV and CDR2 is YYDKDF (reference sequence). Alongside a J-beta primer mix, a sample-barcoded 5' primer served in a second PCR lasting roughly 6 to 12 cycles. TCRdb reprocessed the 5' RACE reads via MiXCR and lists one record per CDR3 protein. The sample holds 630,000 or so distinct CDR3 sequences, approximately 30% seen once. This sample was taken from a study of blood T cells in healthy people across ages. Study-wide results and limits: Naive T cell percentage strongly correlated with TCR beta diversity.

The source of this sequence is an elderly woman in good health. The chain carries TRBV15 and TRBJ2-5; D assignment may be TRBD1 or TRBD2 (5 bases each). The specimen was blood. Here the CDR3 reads CATSRGDLTVQETQYF. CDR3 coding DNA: TGTGCCACCAGCAGAGGGGACCTGACGGTTCAAGAGACCCAGTACTTC.